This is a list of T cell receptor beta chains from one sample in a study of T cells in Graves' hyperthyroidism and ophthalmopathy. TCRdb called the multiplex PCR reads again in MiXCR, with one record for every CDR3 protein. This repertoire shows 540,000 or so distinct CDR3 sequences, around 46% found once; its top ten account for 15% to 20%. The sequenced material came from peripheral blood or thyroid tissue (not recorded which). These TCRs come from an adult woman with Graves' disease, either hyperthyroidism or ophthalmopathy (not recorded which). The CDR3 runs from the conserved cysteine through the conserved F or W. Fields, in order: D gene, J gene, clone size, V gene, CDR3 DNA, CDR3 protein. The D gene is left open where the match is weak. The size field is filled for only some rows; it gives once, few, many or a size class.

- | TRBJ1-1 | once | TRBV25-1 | TGTGCCAGCAGTGAATCAGGGCAGTCGAACACTGAAGCTTTCTTT | CASSESGQSNTEAFF
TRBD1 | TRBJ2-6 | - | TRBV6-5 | TGTGCCAGTGGGGACAGCTCTGGGGCCAACGTCCTGACTTTC | CASGDSSGANVLTF
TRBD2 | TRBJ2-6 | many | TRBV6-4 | TGTGCCAGCAGTGACTCGGTCTTAGCGGGAGGATCCTCTGGGGCCAACGTCCTGACTTTC | CASSDSVLAGGSSGANVLTF
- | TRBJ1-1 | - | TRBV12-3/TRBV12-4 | TGCGCCAGCAGCCAAGATCCGAGGAACACTGAAGCTTTCTTT | CASSQDPRNTEAFF
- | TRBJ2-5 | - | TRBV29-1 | TGCAGCGCCTATTGGGGCGGGTTGGGGGAGACCCAGTACTTC | CSAYWGGLGETQYF
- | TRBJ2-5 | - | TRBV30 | TGTGCCTGTTCCGGGACCCAAGAGACCCAGTACTTC | CACSGTQETQYF
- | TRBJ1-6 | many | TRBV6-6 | TGTGCCAGCAGTTACGGGACACCGAATTCACCCCTCCACTTT | CASSYGTPNSPLHF
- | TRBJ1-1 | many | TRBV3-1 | TGTGCCAGCAGCCAAGAGAATGAAGCTTTCTTT | CASSQENEAFF
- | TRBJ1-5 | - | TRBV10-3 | TGTGCCACCCGGGAGGGGGTTACGTGGCCCCAGCATTTT | CATREGVTWPQHF
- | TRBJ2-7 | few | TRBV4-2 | TGTGCCAGCAGCTCCAGTGGACACGAGCAGTACTTC | CASSSSGHEQYF
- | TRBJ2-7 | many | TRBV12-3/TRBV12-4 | TGTGCCAGCAGTTACCGTATTGATTACGAGCAGTACTTC | CASSYRIDYEQYF
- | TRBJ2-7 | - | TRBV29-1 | TGCAGCGGTCAACAGGGGGGGACCTACGAGCAGTACTTC | CSGQQGGTYEQYF
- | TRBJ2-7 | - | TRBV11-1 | TGTGCCAGCAGCTTAGCGTTCACATACTCCTACGAGCAGTACTTC | CASSLAFTYSYEQYF
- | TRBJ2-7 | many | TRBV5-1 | TGCGCCAGCAGCCTAGGACAGCCCGGCAGCGAGCAGTACTTC | CASSLGQPGSEQYF
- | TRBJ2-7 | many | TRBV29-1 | TGCAGCGTTGGGGGACTGGCTACCTACGAGCAGTACTTC | CSVGGLATYEQYF
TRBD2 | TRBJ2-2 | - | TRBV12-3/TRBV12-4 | TGTGCCATCAGTGGAGGACTAGCGCACACCGGGGAGCTGTTTTTT | CAISGGLAHTGELFF
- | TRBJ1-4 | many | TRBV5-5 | TGTGCCAGCAGCCCGATAGGATCTAATGAAAAACTGTTTTTT | CASSPIGSNEKLFF
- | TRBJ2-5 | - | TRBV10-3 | TGTGCCATCAGCGGGAGCGCGAATGAGCAGTACTTC | CAISGSANEQYF
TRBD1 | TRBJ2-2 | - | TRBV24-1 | TGTGCCATAAGCCCGGGACAGACGAACACCGGGGAGCTGTTTTTT | CAISPGQTNTGELFF
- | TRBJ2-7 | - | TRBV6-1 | TGTGCCAGCAGCGGGGGGCGGGACACCTACGAGCAGTACTTC | CASSGGRDTYEQYF
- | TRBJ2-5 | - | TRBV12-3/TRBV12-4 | TGTGCCAGCAGTTGGGGGACCCAGTACTTC | CASSWGTQYF
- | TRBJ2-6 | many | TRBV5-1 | TGCGCCAGCAGCTTGATCGCGACGGGCGTATCTGGGGCCAACGTCCTGACTTTC | CASSLIATGVSGANVLTF
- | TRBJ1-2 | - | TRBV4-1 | TGTGCCAGCAGCTTGCCCTGGACAGAGGTATACGGCTACACCTTC | CASSLPWTEVYGYTF
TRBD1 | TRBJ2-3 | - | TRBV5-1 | TGCGCCAGCAGCAATGGACAGGGGGCTTGGTCAGATACGCAGTATTTT | CASSNGQGAWSDTQYF
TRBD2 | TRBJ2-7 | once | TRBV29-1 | TGCAGCGTTAAGACTAGCGGGCGTACCTACGAGCAGTACTTC | CSVKTSGRTYEQYF
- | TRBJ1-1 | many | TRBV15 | TGTGCCACCAGCAGAGATCGCGGGTTTTCTGAAGCTTTCTTT | CATSRDRGFSEAFF
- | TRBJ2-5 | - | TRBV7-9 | TGTGCCAGCAGCTTAAATCGTGCGTACCAAGAGACCCAGTACTTC | CASSLNRAYQETQYF
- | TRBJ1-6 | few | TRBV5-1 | TGTGCCAGCTCACCTTCGCGGCAGGGCTGGAATAATTCACCCCTCCACTTT | CASSPSRQGWNNSPLHF
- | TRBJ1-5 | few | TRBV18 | TGTGCCAGCTCACCCCGGGGCACAGAGAATCAGCCCCAGCATTTT | CASSPRGTENQPQHF
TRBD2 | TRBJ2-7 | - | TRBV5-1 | TGCGCCAGCAGCACGGACCCGGGACTAGCGGTTGAGCAGTACTTC | CASSTDPGLAVEQYF
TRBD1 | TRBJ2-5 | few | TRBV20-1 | TGCAGTGCTAGAGAGGACAGGGAAGAGACCCAGTACTTC | CSAREDREETQYF
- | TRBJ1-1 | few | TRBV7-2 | - | CASGAQTSVYFCASIVGGSTEAFF
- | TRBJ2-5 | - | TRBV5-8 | TGTGCCAGCCTCGGGAGAGGGGAGACCCAGTACTTC | CASLGRGETQYF
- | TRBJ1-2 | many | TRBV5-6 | TGTGCCAGCAGACGCACGAGTAGCTTCCTGGGCTACACCTTC | CASRRTSSFLGYTF
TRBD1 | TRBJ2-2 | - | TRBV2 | TGTGCCAGCAGCCTCGGGACAGGGAACACCGGGGAGCTGTCTTGG | CASSLGTGNTGELSW
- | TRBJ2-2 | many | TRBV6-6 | TGTGCCAGCAGTTACTCGAGGACCGGGGAGCTGTTTTTT | CASSYSRTGELFF
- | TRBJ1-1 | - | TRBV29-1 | TGCAGCGTTGTCCGGACGGCGAACACTGAAGCTTTCTTT | CSVVRTANTEAFF
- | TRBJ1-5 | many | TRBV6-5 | TGTGCCAGCAGTTACCGAGATGGCCCTGTTCATCAGCCCCAGCATTTT | CASSYRDGPVHQPQHF
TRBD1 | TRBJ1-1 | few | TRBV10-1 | TGCGCCAGCAGTGAATATACAGGGGGAACAGCTTTCTTT | CASSEYTGGTAFF
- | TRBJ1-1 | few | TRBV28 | TGTGCCAGCAGTACAGGACAGAATTTGAACACTGAAGCTTTCTTT | CASSTGQNLNTEAFF
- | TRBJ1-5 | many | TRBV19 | TGTGCCAGTAGTCCCCTCGATCAGCCCCAGCATTTT | CASSPLDQPQHF
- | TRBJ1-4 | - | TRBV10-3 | TGTGCCATCGGTGGATGGGAGATGAATGAAAAACTGTTTTTT | CAIGGWEMNEKLFF
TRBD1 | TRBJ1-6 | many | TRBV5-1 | TGCGCCAGCAGCTTCCAAGGACAGGGTTCGGCACCCCTCCACTTT | CASSFQGQGSAPLHF
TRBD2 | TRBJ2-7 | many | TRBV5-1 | TGCGCCAGCAGCAACGGGGGGTCCGAGCAGTACTTC | CASSNGGSEQYF
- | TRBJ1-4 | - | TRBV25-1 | TGCGCCAGCAGATCGTCAAGGGGAGGTGAAAAACTGTTTTTT | CASRSSRGGEKLFF
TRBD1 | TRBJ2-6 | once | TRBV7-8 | TGTGCCAGCAGCCCGTCGCGGACAGGGTCCGGGGCCAACGTCCTGACTTTC | CASSPSRTGSGANVLTF
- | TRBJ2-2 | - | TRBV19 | TGTGCCAGTAGTCCCCTCAAGACCCCGAACACCGGGGAGCTGTTTTTT | CASSPLKTPNTGELFF
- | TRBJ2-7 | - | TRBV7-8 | TGTGCCAGCAGTTTTGGTAGCAACCACTACGAGCAGTACTTC | CASSFGSNHYEQYF
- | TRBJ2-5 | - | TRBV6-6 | TGTGCCAGCAGTTACTTAACCGGGCGGGAGACCCAGTACTTC | CASSYLTGRETQYF
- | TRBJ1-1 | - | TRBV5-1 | TGCGCCAGCAGCTTTGCACGGGGTGATCCGAACACTGAAGCTTTCTTT | CASSFARGDPNTEAFF
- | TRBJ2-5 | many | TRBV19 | TGTGCCAGTACAGGTACCGTTCGGGAGACCCAGTACTTC | CASTGTVRETQYF
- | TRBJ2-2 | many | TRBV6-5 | TGTGCCAGCAGCTATTCCTACATGCGGAACACCGGGGAGCTGTTTTTT | CASSYSYMRNTGELFF
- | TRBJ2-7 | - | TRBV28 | TGTGCCAGCAGTCCTCGGACAGTGATTAACTACAAGCAGTACTTC | CASSPRTVINYKQYF
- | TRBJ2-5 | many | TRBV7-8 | TGTGCCAGCAGCCCTCCGCGGGGTTTCAACGTAGAGACCCAGTACTTC | CASSPPRGFNVETQYF
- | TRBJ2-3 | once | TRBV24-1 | TGTGCCACCACCCCTGGCTATGGGATAGATACGCAGTATTTT | CATTPGYGIDTQYF
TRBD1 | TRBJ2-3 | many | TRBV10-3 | TGTGCCATCGAGGGGGCAGCCACAGATACGCAGTATTTT | CAIEGAATDTQYF
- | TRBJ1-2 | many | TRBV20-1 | TGCAGTGCTAGAGATAGGAGAGGGAGGTTATACAACTATGGCTACACCTTC | CSARDRRGRLYNYGYTF
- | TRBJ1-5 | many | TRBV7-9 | TGTGCCAGCAGCCCCGGGCTCCGAGGAGGTGATCAGCCCCAGCATTTT | CASSPGLRGGDQPQHF
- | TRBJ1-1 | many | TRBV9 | TGTGCCAGCAGCGTAGTCGGGTACCCAGCTTTCTTT | CASSVVGYPAFF
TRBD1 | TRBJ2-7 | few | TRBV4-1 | TGCGCCAGCAGCCAAGGGACAGGGGTTAGGTACGAGCAGTACTTC | CASSQGTGVRYEQYF